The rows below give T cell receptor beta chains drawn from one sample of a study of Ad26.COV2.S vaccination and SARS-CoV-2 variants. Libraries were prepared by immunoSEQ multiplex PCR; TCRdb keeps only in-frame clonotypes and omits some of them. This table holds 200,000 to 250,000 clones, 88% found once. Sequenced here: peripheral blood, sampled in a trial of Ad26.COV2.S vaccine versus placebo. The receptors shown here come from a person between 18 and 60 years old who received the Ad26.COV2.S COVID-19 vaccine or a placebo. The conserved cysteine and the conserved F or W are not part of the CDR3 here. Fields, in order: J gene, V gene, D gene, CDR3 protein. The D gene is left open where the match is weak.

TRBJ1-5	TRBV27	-	ASSLSMKQPQH
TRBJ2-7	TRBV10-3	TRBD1	AIRGDPGQGAEQY
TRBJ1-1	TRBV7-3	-	ASSSGLRNTEAF
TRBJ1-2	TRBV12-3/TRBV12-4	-	ASRQAGRGYT
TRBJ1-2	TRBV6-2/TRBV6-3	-	ASSPGRTGPIYGYT
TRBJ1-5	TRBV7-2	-	ASSLVKGGQPQH
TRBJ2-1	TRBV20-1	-	SPADPSEQF
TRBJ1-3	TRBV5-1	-	ASRLQGIGNTIY
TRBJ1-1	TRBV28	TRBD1	ASRDRGLGTEAF
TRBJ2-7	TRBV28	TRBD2	ASRQTSGRMYEQY
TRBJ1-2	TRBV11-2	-	ASSLDESAGYYT
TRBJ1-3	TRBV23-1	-	ASSQSASTSGNTIY
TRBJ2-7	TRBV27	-	ASSFRPDYEQY
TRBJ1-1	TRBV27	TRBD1	ASSPNHRGLLGHVTEAF
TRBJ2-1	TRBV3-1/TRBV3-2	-	ASSQSDPSSYNEQF
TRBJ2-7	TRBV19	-	ASLGSSYEQY
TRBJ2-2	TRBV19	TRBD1	ASISTGATNTGELF
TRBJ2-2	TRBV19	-	ASSIWEPATGLRNTGELF
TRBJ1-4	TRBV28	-	ASSLVVFNEKLF
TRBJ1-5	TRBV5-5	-	ASSLTDASNQPQH
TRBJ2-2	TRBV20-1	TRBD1	SASQGAGGELF
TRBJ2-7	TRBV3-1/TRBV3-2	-	ASSRRGSYEQY
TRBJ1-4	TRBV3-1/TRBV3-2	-	ASTSGGSTNEKLF
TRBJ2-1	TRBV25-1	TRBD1	ASSYRGRMGNEQF
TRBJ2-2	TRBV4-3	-	ASSLLANTGELF
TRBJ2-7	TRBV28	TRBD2	ASRTLAAYEQY
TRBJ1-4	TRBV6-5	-	ASRGTEWSNEKLF
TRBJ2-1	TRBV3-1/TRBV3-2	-	ASSKDLDLKLYNEQF
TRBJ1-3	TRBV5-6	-	ASSPGAGSGNTIY
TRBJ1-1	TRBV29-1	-	SVGWLQLNTEAF
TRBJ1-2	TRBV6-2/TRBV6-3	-	ASSYRGGNYGYT
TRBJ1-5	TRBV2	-	ASSTDLSNQPQH
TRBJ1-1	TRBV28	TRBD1	ATWTGGEVGTEAF
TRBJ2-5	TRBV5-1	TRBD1	ASSPLPTGGAETQY
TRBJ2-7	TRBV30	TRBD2	AWSAAGGGYEQY
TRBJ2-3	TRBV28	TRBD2	ATWTSGGFTDTQY
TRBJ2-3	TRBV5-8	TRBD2	ASSLKREGRSTDTQY
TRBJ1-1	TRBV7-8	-	ASSLAGGAF
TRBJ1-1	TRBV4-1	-	ASSLRRAGDTEAF
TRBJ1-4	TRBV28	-	ASSPPGANNEKLF
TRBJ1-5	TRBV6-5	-	ASSFLGPGNQPQH
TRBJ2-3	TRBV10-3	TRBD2	AISEPLAGGTTDTQY
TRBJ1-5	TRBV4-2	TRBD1	ASSQDSRGYSNQPQH
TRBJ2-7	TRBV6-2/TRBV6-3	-	ASSSPGTRNSYEQY
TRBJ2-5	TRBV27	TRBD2	ASRLAGAWETQY
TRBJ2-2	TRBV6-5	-	ASTPRNTGELF
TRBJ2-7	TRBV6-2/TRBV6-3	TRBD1	ASSSVLKRQGSWGQY
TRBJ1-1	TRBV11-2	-	ASRPLPGNTEAF
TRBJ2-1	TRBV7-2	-	ASSRGFGSYNEQF
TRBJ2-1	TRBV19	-	ASSIDYRREQF
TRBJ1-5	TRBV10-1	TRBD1	ASSGRGQYSNQPQH
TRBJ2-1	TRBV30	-	AWGFANLQF
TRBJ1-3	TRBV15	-	ATRGAGGTSSGNTIY
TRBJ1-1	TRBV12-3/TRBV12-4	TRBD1	ASVQGETEAF